This TCR beta chain was identified in a study of T cell responses to AZD1222 COVID-19 vaccine. Findings of the study overall: Spike-wide vaccine-associated CD4 TCRs dominated at 160-218 and 743-854. Samples come after the peak T cell response, not at day 14. White British ancestry dominated among donors, who included more females, and clonal diversity was possibly underestimated. Spike-specific TCR breadth rose after two AZD1222 doses, and depth rose as well.

Using immunoSEQ multiplex PCR, the repertoire was profiled, and TCRdb retains in-frame clones only, with some absent. The table lists some 80,000 clones, 70% to 90% of them singletons. This clone has only one observation. No antigen is known for it. Sequencing used peripheral blood, obtained 28 days after the second dose of the MenACWY control vaccine. The clonotype comes from an adult who received the MenACWY meningococcal vaccine as a control.

The CDR3 protein is CASSVRDTSYNEQFF. The DNA of the CDR3 is TGTGCCAGCAGTGTCCGGGACACCTCCTACAATGAGCAGTTCTTC. The chain uses TRBV28 and TRBJ2-1, with a weak D call TRBD1 (6 bases). Deletions cut 5 bases from V and 0 bases from J, with 11 bases between. The CDR3 loop spans 15 amino acids. CDR1 MDHEN and CDR2 SYDVKM come from the germline V gene.